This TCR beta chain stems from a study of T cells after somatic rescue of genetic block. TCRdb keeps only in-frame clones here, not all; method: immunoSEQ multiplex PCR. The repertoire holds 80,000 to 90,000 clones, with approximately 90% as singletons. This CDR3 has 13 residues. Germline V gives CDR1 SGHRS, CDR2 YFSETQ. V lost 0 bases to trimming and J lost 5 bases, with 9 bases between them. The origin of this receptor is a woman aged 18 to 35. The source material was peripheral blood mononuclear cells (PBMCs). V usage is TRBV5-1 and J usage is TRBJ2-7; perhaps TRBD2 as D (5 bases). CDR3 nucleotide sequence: TGCGCCAGCAGCTTGGTAGGAGGTGACGAGCAGTACTTC. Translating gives CASSLVGGDEQYF.